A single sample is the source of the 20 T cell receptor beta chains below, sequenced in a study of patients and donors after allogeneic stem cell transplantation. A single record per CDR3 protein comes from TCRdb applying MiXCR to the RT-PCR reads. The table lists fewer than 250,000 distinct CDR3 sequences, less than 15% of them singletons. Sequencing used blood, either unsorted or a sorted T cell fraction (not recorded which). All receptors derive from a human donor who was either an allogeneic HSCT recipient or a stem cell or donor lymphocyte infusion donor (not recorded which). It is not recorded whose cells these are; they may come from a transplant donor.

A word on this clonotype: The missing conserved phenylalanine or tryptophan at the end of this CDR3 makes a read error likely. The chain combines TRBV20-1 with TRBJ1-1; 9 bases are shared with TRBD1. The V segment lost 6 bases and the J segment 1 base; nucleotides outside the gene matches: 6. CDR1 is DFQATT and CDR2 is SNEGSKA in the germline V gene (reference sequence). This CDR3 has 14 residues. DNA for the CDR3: TGCAGTGCCAGATGGGGACAGGGGAACACTGAAGCTTTCCTT. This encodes CSARWGQGNTEAFL.

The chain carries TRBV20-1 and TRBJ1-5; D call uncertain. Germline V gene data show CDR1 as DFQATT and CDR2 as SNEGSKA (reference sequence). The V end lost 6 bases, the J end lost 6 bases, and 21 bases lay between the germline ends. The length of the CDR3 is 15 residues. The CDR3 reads CSATTGIESGQPQHF. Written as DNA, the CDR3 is TGCAGTGCGACCACGGGAATTGAGTCCGGTCAGCCCCAGCATTTT.

CDR3 bases: TGTGCCAGCAAGGGCGGGGCGGATAATTCACCCCTCCACTTT. Amino acid sequence: CASKGGADNSPLHF. V usage is TRBV9 and J usage is TRBJ1-6; D is perhaps TRBD1 (5 bases). Trimming shortened V by 6 bases and J by 5 bases, and 12 bases separated the two germline ends. In germline, CDR1 is SGDLS, CDR2 YYNGEE. This CDR3 contains 14 residues.

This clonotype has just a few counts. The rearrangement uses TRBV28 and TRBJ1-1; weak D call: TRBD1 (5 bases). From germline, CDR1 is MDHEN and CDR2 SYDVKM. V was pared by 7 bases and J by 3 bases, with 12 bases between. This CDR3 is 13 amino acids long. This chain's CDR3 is CASTPGTYTEAFF. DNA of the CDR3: TGTGCCAGCACCCCCGGGACTTACACTGAAGCTTTCTTT.

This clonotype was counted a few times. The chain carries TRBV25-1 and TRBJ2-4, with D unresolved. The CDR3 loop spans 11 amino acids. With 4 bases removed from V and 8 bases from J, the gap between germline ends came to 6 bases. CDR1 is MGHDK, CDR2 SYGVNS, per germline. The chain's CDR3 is CASSVGDIQYF. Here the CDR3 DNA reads TGTGCCAGCAGTGTTGGGGACATTCAGTACTTC.

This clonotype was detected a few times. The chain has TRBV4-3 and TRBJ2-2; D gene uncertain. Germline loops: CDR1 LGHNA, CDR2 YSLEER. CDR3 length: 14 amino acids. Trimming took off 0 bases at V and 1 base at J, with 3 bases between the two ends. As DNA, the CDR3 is TGCGCCAGCAGCCAAGAACGGAACACCGGGGAGCTGTTTTTT. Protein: CASSQERNTGELFF.

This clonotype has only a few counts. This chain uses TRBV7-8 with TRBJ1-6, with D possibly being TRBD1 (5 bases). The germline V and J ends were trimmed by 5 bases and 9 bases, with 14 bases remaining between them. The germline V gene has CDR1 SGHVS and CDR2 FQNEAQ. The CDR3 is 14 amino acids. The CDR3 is CASSLAQDRSPLHF. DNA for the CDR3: TGTGCCAGCAGCCTGGCACAGGATCGTTCACCCCTCCACTTT.

This CDR3 reads CASSRGGLDAGELFF. In nucleotides, the CDR3 is TGCGCCAGCAGCCGGGGGGGACTAGATGCCGGGGAGCTGTTTTTT. This chain links TRBV5-1 with TRBJ2-2; 8 nucleotides agree with TRBD2. The CDR3 length is 15 residues. V was pared by 4 bases and J by 6 bases, with 8 bases of the junction left unmatched. The germline gives CDR1 SGHRS, CDR2 YFSETQ.

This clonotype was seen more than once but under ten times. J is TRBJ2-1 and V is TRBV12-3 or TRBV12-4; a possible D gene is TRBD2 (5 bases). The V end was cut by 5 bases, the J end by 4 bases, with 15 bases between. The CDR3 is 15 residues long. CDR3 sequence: CASSRRAGRYNEQFF. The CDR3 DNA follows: TGTGCCAGCAGTAGAAGGGCGGGCCGGTACAATGAGCAGTTCTTC.

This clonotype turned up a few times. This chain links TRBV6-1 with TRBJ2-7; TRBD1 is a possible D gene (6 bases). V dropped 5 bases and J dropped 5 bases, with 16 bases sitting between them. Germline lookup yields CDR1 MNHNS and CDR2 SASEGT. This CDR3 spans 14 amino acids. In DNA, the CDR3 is TGTGCCAGCAGTCCAAGACAGGTTGGGAACGAGCAGTACTTC. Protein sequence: CASSPRQVGNEQYF.

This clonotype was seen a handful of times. The CDR3 protein is CASSDDRAPEAFF. The CDR3 region has the DNA TGTGCCAGCAGCGATGACAGGGCCCCTGAAGCTTTCTTT. The V gene is TRBV5-6, the J gene TRBJ1-1; 7 positions agree with TRBD1. J was trimmed by 6 bases and V by 4 bases; bases with no gene match: 6. The V gene's germline CDR1 is SGHDT and CDR2 YYEEEE. The CDR3 runs to 13 residues.

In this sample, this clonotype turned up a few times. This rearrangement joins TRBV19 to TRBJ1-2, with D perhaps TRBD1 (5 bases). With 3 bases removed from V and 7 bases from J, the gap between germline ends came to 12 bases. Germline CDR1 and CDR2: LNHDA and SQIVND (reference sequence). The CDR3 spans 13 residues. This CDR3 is CASSIGGVGGYTF. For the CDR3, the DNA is TGTGCCAGTAGTATTGGGGGGGTAGGTGGCTACACCTTC.

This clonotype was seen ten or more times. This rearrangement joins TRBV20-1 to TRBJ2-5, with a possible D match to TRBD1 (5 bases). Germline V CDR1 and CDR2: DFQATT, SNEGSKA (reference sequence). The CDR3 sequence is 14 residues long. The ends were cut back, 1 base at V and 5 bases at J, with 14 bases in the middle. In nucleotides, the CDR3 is TGCAGTGCTAGAGGAGGTGCCCAGGGCGAGACCCAGTACTTC. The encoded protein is CSARGGAQGETQYF.

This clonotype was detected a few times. The CDR3 region is CASSQVAGGLGNEQFF. Here the CDR3 DNA reads TGTGCCAGCAGCCAAGTAGCGGGGGGGCTCGGAAATGAGCAGTTCTTC. This sequence joins TRBV14 and TRBJ2-1; TRBD2 matches 11 bases. The V segment lost 1 base and the J segment 7 bases; nucleotides outside the gene matches: 6. Germline V gene sequence: CDR1 SGHDN, CDR2 FVKESK. This CDR3 has 16 residues.

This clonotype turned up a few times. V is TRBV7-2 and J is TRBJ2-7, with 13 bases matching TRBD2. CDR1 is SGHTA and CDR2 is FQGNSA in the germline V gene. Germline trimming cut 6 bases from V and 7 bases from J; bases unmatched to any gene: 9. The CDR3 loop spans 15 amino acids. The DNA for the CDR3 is TGTGCCAGCAGAAGGACTAGCGGGAGTCCGGGGGAGCAGTACTTC. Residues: CASRRTSGSPGEQYF.

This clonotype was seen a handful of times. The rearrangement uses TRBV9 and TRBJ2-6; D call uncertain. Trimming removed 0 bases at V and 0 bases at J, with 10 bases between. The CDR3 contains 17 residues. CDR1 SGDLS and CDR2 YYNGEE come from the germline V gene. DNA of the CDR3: TGTGCCAGCAGCGTAGCCGCCATAGGCTCTGGGGCCAACGTCCTGACTTTC. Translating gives CASSVAAIGSGANVLTF.

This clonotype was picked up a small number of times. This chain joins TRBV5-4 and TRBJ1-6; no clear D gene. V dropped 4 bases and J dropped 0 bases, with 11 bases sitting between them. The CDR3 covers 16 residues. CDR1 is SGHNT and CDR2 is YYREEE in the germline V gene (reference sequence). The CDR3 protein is CASSGGSGSYNSPLHF. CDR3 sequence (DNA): TGTGCCAGCAGCGGAGGGAGTGGCTCCTATAATTCACCCCTCCACTTT.

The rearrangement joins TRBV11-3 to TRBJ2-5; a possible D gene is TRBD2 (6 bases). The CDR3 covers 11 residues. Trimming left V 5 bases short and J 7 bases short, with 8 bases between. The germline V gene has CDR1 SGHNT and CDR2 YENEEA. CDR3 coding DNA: TGTGCCAGCAGCGTCGGGGGGACCCAGTACTTC. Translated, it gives CASSVGGTQYF.

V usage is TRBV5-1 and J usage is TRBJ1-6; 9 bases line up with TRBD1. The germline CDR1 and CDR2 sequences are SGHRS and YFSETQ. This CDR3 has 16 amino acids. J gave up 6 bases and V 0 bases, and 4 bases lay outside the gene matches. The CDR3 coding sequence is TGCGCCAGCAGCTTGGATGTGACAGGGGGTAATTCACCCCTCCACTTT. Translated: CASSLDVTGGNSPLHF.

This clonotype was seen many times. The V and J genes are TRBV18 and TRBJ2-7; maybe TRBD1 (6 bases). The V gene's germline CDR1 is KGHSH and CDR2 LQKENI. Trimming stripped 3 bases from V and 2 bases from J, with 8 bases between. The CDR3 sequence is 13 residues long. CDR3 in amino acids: CASSPRDTYEQYF. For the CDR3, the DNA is TGTGCCAGCTCACCGAGGGACACCTACGAGCAGTACTTC.